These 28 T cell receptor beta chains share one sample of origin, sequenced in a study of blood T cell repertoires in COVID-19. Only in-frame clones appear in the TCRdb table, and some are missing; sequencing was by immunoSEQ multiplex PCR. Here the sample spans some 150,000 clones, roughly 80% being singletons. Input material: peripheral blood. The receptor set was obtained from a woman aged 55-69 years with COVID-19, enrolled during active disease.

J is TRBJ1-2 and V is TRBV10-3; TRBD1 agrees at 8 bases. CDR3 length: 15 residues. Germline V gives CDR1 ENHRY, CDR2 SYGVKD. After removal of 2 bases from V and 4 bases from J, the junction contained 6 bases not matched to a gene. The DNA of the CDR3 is TGTGCCATCAGTGAGAGGACAGGGCCCCGCTATGGCTACACCTTC. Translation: CAISERTGPRYGYTF.

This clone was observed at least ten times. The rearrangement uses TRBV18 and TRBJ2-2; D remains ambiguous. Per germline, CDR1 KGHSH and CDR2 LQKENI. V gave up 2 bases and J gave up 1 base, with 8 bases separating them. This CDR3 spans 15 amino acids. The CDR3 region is CASSPLARNTGELFF. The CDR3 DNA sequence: TGTGCCAGCTCACCATTGGCCAGGAACACCGGGGAGCTGTTTTTT.

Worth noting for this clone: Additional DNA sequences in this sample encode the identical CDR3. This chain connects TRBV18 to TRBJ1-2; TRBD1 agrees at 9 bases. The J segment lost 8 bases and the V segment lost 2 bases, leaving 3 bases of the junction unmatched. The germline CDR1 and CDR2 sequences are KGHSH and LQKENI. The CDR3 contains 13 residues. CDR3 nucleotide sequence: TGTGCCAGCTCACCAAGGACAGGGGAAGGCTACACCTTC. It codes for CASSPRTGEGYTF. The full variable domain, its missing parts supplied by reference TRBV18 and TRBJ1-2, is NAGVMQNPRHLVRRRGQEARLRCSPMKGHSHVYWYRQLPEEGLKFMVYLQKENIIDESGMPKERFSAEFPKEGPSILRIQQVVRGDSAAYFCASSPRTGEGYTFGSGTRLTVV.

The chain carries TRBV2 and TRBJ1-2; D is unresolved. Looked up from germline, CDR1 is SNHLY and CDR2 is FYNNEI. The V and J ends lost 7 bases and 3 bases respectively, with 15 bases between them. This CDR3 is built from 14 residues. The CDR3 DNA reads TGTGCCAGCACAACGACAACCGAGCACTATGGCTACACCTTC. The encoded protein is CASTTTTEHYGYTF.

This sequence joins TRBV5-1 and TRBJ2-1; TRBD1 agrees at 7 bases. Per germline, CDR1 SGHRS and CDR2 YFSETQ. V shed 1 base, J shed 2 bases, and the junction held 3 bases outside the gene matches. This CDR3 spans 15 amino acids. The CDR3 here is CASSLLGGAYNEQFF. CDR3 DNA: TGCGCCAGCAGCTTGTTAGGGGGCGCCTACAATGAGCAGTTCTTC. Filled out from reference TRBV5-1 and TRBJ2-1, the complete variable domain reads KAGVTQTPRYLIKTRGQQVTLSCSPISGHRSVSWYQQTPGQGLQFLFEYFSETQRNKGNFPGRFSGRQFSNSRSEMNVSTLELGDSALYLCASSLLGGAYNEQFFGPGTRLTVL.

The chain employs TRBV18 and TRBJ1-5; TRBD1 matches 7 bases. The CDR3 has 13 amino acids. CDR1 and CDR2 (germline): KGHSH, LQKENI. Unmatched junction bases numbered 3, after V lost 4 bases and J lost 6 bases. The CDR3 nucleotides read TGTGCCAGCTCACAACAGGGGATTCAGCCCCAGCATTTT. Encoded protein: CASSQQGIQPQHF.

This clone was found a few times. The CDR3 DNA is TGCAGCGTTGAACAGGGGGCGGCTGAAGCTTTCTTT. Protein: CSVEQGAAEAFF. The rearrangement uses TRBV29-1 and TRBJ1-1, with 8 nucleotides matching TRBD1. The CDR3 is made up of 12 amino acids. Trimming cost V 2 bases and J 6 bases; bases outside gene matches: 2. From germline, CDR1 is SQVTM and CDR2 ANQGSEA.

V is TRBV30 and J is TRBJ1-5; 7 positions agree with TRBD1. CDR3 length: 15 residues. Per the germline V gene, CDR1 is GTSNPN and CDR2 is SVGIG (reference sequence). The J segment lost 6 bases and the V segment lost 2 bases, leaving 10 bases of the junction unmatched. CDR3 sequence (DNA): TGTGCCTGGAGTCTGGCAGGGGGAAATCGTCAGCCCCAGCATTTT. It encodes CAWSLAGGNRQPQHF.

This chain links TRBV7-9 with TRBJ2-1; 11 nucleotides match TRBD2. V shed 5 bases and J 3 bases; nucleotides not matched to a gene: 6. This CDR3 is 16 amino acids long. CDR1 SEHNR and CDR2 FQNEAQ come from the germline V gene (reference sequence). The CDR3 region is CASSGTTSGDYNEQFF. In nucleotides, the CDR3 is TGTGCCAGCAGCGGAACGACTAGCGGGGACTACAATGAGCAGTTCTTC.

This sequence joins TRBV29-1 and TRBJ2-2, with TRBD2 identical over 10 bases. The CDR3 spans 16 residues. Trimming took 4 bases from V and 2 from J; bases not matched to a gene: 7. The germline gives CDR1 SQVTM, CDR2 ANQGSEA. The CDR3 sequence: CSVVPWTSGNTGELFF. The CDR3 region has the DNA TGCAGCGTTGTCCCCTGGACTAGCGGTAACACCGGGGAGCTGTTTTTT.

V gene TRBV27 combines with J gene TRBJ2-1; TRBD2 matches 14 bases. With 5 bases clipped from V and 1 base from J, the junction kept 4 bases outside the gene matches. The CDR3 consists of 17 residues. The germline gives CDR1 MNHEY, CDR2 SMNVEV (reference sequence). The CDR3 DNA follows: TGTGCCAGCAGTCCTCGGACTAGCGGGAGGTCCTACAATGAGCAGTTCTTC. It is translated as CASSPRTSGRSYNEQFF.

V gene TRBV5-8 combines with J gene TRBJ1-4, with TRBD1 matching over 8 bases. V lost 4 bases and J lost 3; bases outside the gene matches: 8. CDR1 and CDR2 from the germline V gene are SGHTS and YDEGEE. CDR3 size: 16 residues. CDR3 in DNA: TGTGCCAGCAGCACCGGACAGGGCAGGGCTAATGAAAAACTGTTTTTT. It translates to CASSTGQGRANEKLFF.

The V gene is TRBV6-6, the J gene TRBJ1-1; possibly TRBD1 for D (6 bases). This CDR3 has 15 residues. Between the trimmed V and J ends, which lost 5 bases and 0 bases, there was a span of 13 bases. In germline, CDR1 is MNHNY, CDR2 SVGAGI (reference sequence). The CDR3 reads CASSRPDRLNTEAFF. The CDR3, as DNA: TGTGCCAGCAGTCGCCCGGACAGATTGAACACTGAAGCTTTCTTT.

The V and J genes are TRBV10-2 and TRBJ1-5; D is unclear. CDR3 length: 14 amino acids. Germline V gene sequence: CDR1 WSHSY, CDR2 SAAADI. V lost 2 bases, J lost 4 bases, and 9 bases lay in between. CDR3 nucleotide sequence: TGCGCCAGCAGTGAGAGTTCAGATAATCAGCCCCAGCATTTT. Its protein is CASSESSDNQPQHF.

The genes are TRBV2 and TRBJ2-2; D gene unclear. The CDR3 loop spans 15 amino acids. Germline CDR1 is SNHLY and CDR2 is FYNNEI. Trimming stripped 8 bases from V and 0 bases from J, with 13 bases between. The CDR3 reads CASQLGYSNTGELFF. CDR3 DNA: TGTGCCAGCCAGTTGGGCTACTCGAACACCGGGGAGCTGTTTTTT.

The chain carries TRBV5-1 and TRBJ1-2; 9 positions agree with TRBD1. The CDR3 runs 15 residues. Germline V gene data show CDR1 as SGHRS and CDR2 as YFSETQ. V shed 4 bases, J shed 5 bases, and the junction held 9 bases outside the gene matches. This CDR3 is CASSKGDRDWYGYTF. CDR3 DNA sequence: TGCGCCAGCAGCAAAGGGGACAGGGACTGGTATGGCTACACCTTC.

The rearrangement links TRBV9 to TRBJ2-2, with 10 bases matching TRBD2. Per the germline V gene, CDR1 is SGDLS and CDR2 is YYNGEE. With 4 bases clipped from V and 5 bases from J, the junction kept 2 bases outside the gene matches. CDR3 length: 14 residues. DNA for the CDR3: TGTGCCAGCAGCAGGACTAGCGGTACCGGGGAGCTGTTTTTT. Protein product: CASSRTSGTGELFF.

CDR3 sequence reads: CASRDSVGQPQHF. In DNA form, the CDR3 reads TGTGCCAGCAGGGACAGCGTAGGACAGCCCCAGCATTTT. V and J are TRBV7-8 and TRBJ1-5; D perhaps matches TRBD1 (6 bases). Trimming removed 6 bases from V and 7 bases from J, with 13 bases in between. In germline, CDR1 is SGHVS, CDR2 FQNEAQ. This CDR3 contains 13 residues.

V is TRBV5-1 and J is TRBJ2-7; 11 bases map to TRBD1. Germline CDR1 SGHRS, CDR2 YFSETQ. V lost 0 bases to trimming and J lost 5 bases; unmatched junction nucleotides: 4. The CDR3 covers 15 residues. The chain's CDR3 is CASSLAPGQGDEQYF. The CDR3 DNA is TGCGCCAGCAGCTTGGCACCGGGACAGGGGGACGAGCAGTACTTC.

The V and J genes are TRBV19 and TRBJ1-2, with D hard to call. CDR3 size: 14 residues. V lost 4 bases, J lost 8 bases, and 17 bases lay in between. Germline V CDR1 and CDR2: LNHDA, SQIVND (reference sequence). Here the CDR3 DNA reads TGTGCCAGTAGTACATCGCGGGAAGCCGTCGGCTACACCTTC. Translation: CASSTSREAVGYTF.

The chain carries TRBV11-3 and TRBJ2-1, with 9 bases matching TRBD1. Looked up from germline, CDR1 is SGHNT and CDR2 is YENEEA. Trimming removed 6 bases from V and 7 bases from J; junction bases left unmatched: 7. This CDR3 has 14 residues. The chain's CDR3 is CASSLMGQGNEQFF. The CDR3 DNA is TGTGCCAGCAGTTTGATGGGACAGGGTAATGAGCAGTTCTTC.

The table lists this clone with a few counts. The CDR3 here is CASRQSGASTDTQYF. The CDR3 coding sequence is TGTGCCAGTAGGCAGTCAGGGGCTAGCACAGATACGCAGTATTTT. The rearrangement uses TRBV19 and TRBJ2-3; D may be TRBD1 (6 bases). V was trimmed by 6 bases and J by 0 bases, leaving 13 bases between them. The germline V gene has CDR1 LNHDA and CDR2 SQIVND (reference sequence). The length of the CDR3 is 15 residues.

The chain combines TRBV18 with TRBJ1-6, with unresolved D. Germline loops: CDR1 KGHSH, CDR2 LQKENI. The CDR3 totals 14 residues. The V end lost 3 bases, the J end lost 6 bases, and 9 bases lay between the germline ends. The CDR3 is CASSPQTSNSPLHF. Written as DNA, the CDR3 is TGTGCCAGCTCACCCCAGACATCTAATTCACCCCTCCACTTT.

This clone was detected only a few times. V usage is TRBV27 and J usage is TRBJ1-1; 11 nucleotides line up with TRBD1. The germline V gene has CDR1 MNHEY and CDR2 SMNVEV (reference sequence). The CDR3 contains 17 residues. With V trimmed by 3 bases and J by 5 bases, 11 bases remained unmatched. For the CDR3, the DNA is TGTGCCAGCAGTTTCTTGGGACAGGGGGGGAGCGGGACTGAAGCTTTCTTT. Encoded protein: CASSFLGQGGSGTEAFF.

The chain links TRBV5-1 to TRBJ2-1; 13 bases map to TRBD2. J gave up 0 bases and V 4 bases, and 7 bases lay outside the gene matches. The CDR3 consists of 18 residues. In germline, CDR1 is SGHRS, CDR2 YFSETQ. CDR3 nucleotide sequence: TGCGCCAGCAGCGCGGGACTAGCGGGACATAGCTCCTACAATGAGCAGTTCTTC. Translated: CASSAGLAGHSSYNEQFF.

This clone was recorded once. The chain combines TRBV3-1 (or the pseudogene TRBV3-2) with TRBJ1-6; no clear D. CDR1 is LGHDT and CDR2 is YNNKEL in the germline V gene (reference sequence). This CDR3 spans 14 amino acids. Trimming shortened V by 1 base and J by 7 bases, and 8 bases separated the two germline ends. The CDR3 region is CASSQVPENSPLHF. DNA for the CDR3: TGTGCCAGCAGCCAAGTGCCAGAAAATTCACCCCTCCACTTT.

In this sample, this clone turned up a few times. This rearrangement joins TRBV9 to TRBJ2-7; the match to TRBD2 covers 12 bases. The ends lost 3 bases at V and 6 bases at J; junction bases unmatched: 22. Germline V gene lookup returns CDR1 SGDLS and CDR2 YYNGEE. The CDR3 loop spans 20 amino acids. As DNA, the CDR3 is TGTGCCAGCAGCGCCCGAGGGAGCCCAGAGACTAGCGGGAGTAGGTCCGAGCAGTACTTC. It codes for CASSARGSPETSGSRSEQYF.

In DNA form, the CDR3 reads TGTGCCAGCAGTGACTCGACTTCAGGGGAAGAGACCCAGTACTTC. Protein product: CASSDSTSGEETQYF. The V and J genes are TRBV6-4 and TRBJ2-5; D is perhaps TRBD1 (6 bases). This CDR3 region has 15 residues. Trimming removed 0 bases from V and 3 bases from J, with 11 bases in between. Germline assignment: CDR1 MRHNA and CDR2 SNTAGT.